This is a list of T cell receptor beta chains from one sample in a study of T cell repertoires in cytomegalovirus infection. One entry per CDR3 protein results from TCRdb running MiXCR on the reads. The profile covers about 140,000 distinct CDR3 sequences, with under 8% appearing a single time and under 20% taken by the ten largest. The sequenced material came from PBMCs. All receptors come from a human donor in good health (CMV status not recorded). Some clones in this sample may be carry-over from other donors' samples. The CDR3 runs from the conserved cysteine through the conserved F or W. The order of the fields is J gene, V gene, CDR3 protein.

TRBJ2-7 | TRBV7-2 | CASSSLGKEGSYEQYF
TRBJ2-3 | TRBV7-9 | CASHKTGDSPETQYF
TRBJ1-5 | TRBV12-3/TRBV12-4 | CASSGGLGPQHF
TRBJ2-1 | TRBV5-4 | CASSQGLDYNEQFF
TRBJ2-5 | TRBV15 | CATSRDRTPTQYF
TRBJ1-1 | TRBV7-9 | CASSLGQGYNTEAFF
TRBJ2-5 | TRBV7-2 | CASSGGTSGLKETQYF
TRBJ1-5 | TRBV7-8 | CASSPPRGRNNQPQHF
TRBJ1-2 | TRBV5-1 | CASSLGTERYGYTF
TRBJ1-2 | TRBV7-2 | CASSSADRLGYGYTF
TRBJ1-1 | TRBV19 | CASRDKMNTEAFF
TRBJ2-1 | TRBV6-5 | CASSLKRQGAKNEQFF
TRBJ2-1 | TRBV24-1 | CATSDPTSGAYNEQFF
TRBJ1-4 | TRBV7-8 | CASSPRTGGSTNEKLFF
TRBJ2-2 | TRBV6-6 | CASSYSFRGGNTGELFF
TRBJ1-5 | TRBV3-1 | CASSQGGKGGNQPQHF
TRBJ2-3 | TRBV5-1 | CASSQHTKNTDTQYF
TRBJ1-2 | TRBV4-3 | CASSQDYGRGHGYTF
TRBJ1-1 | TRBV7-8 | CASSWSGTGDLSEAFF
TRBJ1-2 | TRBV2 | CASSGFRNGGYTF
TRBJ2-1 | TRBV14 | CASSQVALLGNEQFF
TRBJ2-7 | TRBV11-2 | CASKNRAPLIEQYF
TRBJ2-5 | TRBV7-9 | CASSLALGNQETQYF
TRBJ2-2 | TRBV2 | CARTLASTGELFF
TRBJ2-2 | TRBV20-1 | CSARGAGENTGELFF
TRBJ1-2 | TRBV27 | CASSSGTGAHYGYTF
TRBJ2-3 | TRBV9 | CASSVGSGSTDTQYF
TRBJ1-2 | TRBV29-1 | CSVESGWDGYTF
TRBJ2-7 | TRBV7-2 | CASSSLSGQVTYEQYF